This T cell receptor beta chain is drawn from a study of technical replicates of blood from a handful of donors. Germline lookup yields CDR1 SEHNR and CDR2 FQNEAQ (reference sequence). This CDR3 has 18 amino acids. J gave up 0 bases and V 5 bases, and 13 bases lay outside the gene matches. The method was immunoSEQ multiplex PCR; TCRdb's version includes in-frame clones alone and lacks a portion of them. The sample gives just over 95,000 clones, less than 95% of which show up once; 0.25% to 0.35% is in the top ten. The sequence came from a human donor in good health. The gene calls are TRBV7-9 and TRBJ1-2, with 9 bases that match TRBD1. Material for sequencing was T cells isolated from PBMCs. The CDR3 region is CASSPRTGEILANYGYTF. DNA of the CDR3: TGTGCCAGCAGCCCCAGGACAGGGGAGATCCTAGCTAACTATGGCTACACCTTC.